These 22 T cell receptor beta chains came from one sample sequenced in a study of cytomegalovirus exposure and HLA in healthy donors. 60 Vbeta and 13 Jbeta primers were used in PCR. Assay used: immunoSEQ multiplex PCR; TCRdb lists only in-frame clones, some missing. Of 70,000 to 95,000 clones listed, less than 65% were seen once; the top ten hold about 5.4%. The sample taken for sequencing was PBMCs. All receptors derive from a woman in her 30s in good health and CMV-seropositive.

This clone was counted a few times. V and J are TRBV19 and TRBJ2-3; D ambiguous. With 3 bases removed from V and 4 bases from J, the gap between germline ends came to 8 bases. In germline, CDR1 is LNHDA, CDR2 SQIVND (reference sequence). CDR3 length: 13 residues. The CDR3 loop reads CASSIYLADTQYF. The CDR3 DNA is TGTGCCAGTAGTATTTATTTAGCAGATACGCAGTATTTT. The complete variable domain, with remaining parts taken from reference TRBV19 and TRBJ2-3, reads DGGITQSPKYLFRKEGQNVTLSCEQNLNHDAMYWYRQDPGQGLRLIYYSQIVNDFQKGDIAEGYSVSREKKESFPLTVTSAQKNPTAFYLCASSIYLADTQYFGPGTRLTVL.

This clone has just a few counts. The chain recombines TRBV7-3 with TRBJ2-3; the D is unclear. Germline values: CDR1 SGHTA, CDR2 FQGTGA. The CDR3 contains 15 residues. Trimming cost V 1 base and J 0 bases, with 8 bases left between them. The DNA of the CDR3 is TGTGCCAGCAGCTTAATTCCTACTAGCACAGATACGCAGTATTTT. Its translation: CASSLIPTSTDTQYF.

This CDR3 reads CASSFQSSQTQYF. DNA of the CDR3: TGTGCCAGCAGCTTCCAGTCGTCCCAGACACAGTATTTT. The chain is built from TRBV7-9 and TRBJ2-3, with D hard to call. The CDR3 consists of 13 residues. The germline V and J ends were trimmed by 3 bases and 12 bases, with 16 bases remaining between them. The germline gives CDR1 SEHNR, CDR2 FQNEAQ (reference sequence).

The chain uses TRBV7-2 and TRBJ2-3; 8 bases match TRBD1. Losses at the gene ends were 5 bases for V and 2 bases for J; bases not matched to a gene: 9. CDR1 SGHTA and CDR2 FQGNSA come from the germline V gene. The CDR3 totals 16 residues. The CDR3 DNA reads as TGTGCCAGCAGCCCCCGGGACAGGCCATTCACAGATACGCAGTATTTT. It encodes CASSPRDRPFTDTQYF.

The chain is built from TRBV5-1 and TRBJ1-3, with TRBD1 as a possible D gene (6 bases). The CDR3 covers 15 residues. With 0 bases removed from V and 3 bases from J, the gap between germline ends came to 10 bases. Germline V CDR1 and CDR2: SGHRS, YFSETQ. The CDR3 DNA is TGCGCCAGCAGCTTGGTCGGGGACATTGGAAACACCATATATTTT. Translation: CASSLVGDIGNTIYF.

In its sample, this clone was seen a few times. Written as DNA, the CDR3 is TGTGCCAGCTCACCAAGAGGAGGGAACTATGGCTACACCTTC. Amino acid sequence: CASSPRGGNYGYTF. This chain connects TRBV18 to TRBJ1-2; no clear D gene. The germline V gene has CDR1 KGHSH and CDR2 LQKENI. This CDR3 is built from 14 residues. V gave up 2 bases and J gave up 2 bases, with 9 bases separating them.

CDR3 amino acids: CASSVGFGGAGNEQFF. As DNA, the CDR3 is TGTGCCAGCAGCGTAGGCTTCGGGGGGGCGGGTAATGAGCAGTTCTTC. J is TRBJ2-1 and V is TRBV9, with 8 nucleotides matching TRBD2. With V trimmed by 0 bases and J by 7 bases, 9 bases remained unmatched. CDR1 and CDR2 from the germline V gene are SGDLS and YYNGEE. The CDR3 covers 16 residues.

The chain has TRBV4-3 and TRBJ1-4, with a tentative D call TRBD1 (5 bases). CDR3 length equals 15 residues. The germline V and J ends were trimmed by 4 bases and 7 bases, with 16 bases remaining between them. Germline CDR1 is LGHNA and CDR2 is YSLEER. CDR3 residues: CASSPSGTTSEKLFF. The CDR3 DNA sequence: TGCGCCAGCAGCCCCTCGGGGACTACAAGTGAAAAACTGTTTTTT.

The chain is built from TRBV2 and TRBJ2-4; tentative D call: TRBD1 (6 bases). The CDR3 length is 14 residues. Per germline, CDR1 SNHLY and CDR2 FYNNEI. Deletions cut 7 bases from V and 1 base from J, with 11 bases between. CDR3 in DNA: TGTGCCAGCAACTCGCAGGGGGCCAAAAACATTCAGTACTTC. This sequence encodes CASNSQGAKNIQYF.

The rearrangement links TRBV7-3 to TRBJ2-7, with 10 bases that match TRBD1. Trimming removed 5 bases from V and 3 bases from J; junction bases left unmatched: 1. The CDR3 runs 13 residues. CDR1 is SGHTA, CDR2 FQGTGA, per germline. Written as DNA, the CDR3 is TGTGCCAGCAGCAGGACAGGGGGCTACGAGCAGTACTTC. Its translation: CASSRTGGYEQYF.

In the case of this clone: The CDR3 carries no conserved terminal phenylalanine or tryptophan, so it likely arises from a read error. V gene TRBV5-1 combines with J gene TRBJ2-3; possible D gene TRBD2, 6 bases. V dropped 1 base and J dropped 0 bases, with 9 bases sitting between them. The germline gives CDR1 SGHRS, CDR2 YFSETQ. The CDR3 totals 15 residues. This chain's CDR3 is CASSLISGSTDTQYL. The CDR3 nucleotides read TGCGCCAGCAGCTTGATTAGCGGAAGCACAGATACGCAGTATCTT.

The gene calls are TRBV7-2 and TRBJ2-3, with 8 bases fitting TRBD2. Losses at the gene ends were 3 bases for V and 1 base for J; bases not matched to a gene: 3. This CDR3 is built from 15 residues. Germline values: CDR1 SGHTA, CDR2 FQGNSA. The DNA for the CDR3 is TGTGCCAGCAGCTTCGGGGGGGCGGGCACAGATACGCAGTATTTT. Translation: CASSFGGAGTDTQYF.

The genes are TRBV28 and TRBJ1-1; D possibly corresponds to TRBD1 (6 bases). The CDR3 sequence is 11 residues long. The V end lost 4 bases, the J end lost 8 bases, and 8 bases lay between the germline ends. In germline, CDR1 is MDHEN, CDR2 SYDVKM. The CDR3 nucleotides are TGTGCCAGCAGTTCGACAGGAGAAGCTTTCTTT. This sequence encodes CASSSTGEAFF.

This clone was counted between two and nine times. CDR3 DNA sequence: TGTGCCAGCAAAGGCGGATCCTACGAGCAGTACTTC. This translates into CASKGGSYEQYF. The rearrangement uses TRBV28 and TRBJ2-7, with D unclear. V was shortened by 7 bases and J by 1 base, with 8 bases between the two germline ends. The CDR3 covers 12 residues. Germline loops: CDR1 MDHEN, CDR2 SYDVKM.

The CDR3: CASSLTGSSNQPQHF. CDR3 nucleotide sequence: TGTGCCAGCAGCTTAACGGGGAGTAGCAATCAGCCCCAGCATTTT. The chain has TRBV7-2 and TRBJ1-5; D uncertain. The CDR3 extends over 15 amino acids. The ends were cut back, 2 bases at V and 0 bases at J, with 8 bases in the middle. The germline V gene encodes CDR1 SGHTA and CDR2 FQGNSA. Combining the CDR3 with reference TRBV7-2 and TRBJ1-5 gives the whole variable domain GAGVSQSPSNKVTEKGKDVELRCDPISGHTALYWYRQSLGQGLEFLIYFQGNSAPDKSGLPSDRFSAERTGGSVSTLTIQRTQQEDSAVYLCASSLTGSSNQPQHFGDGTRLSIL.

CDR3 bases: TGTGCCAGCACCGATTTTCGGACTAGCGGGGGGCTACACGGTGAGCAGTTCTTC. It encodes CASTDFRTSGGLHGEQFF. The V call is TRBV28, the J call TRBJ2-1; TRBD2 matches 14 bases. This CDR3 contains 18 residues. With V trimmed by 7 bases and J by 9 bases, 17 bases remained unmatched. Germline assignment: CDR1 MDHEN and CDR2 SYDVKM.

The gene calls are TRBV10-3 and TRBJ2-7; D remains unclear. The CDR3 is 13 amino acids. Looked up from germline, CDR1 is ENHRY and CDR2 is SYGVKD. V gave up 4 bases and J gave up 3 bases, with 10 bases separating them. This CDR3 reads CAISVPQHYEQYF. CDR3 nucleotide sequence: TGTGCCATCAGTGTCCCACAGCACTACGAGCAGTACTTC.

The rearrangement joins TRBV5-6 to TRBJ1-1; D perhaps matches TRBD1 (5 bases). There are 17 residues in the CDR3. CDR1 SGHDT and CDR2 YYEEEE come from the germline V gene. The V gene lost 0 bases and the J gene lost 1 base, with 16 bases spanning the gap. CDR3 in DNA: TGTGCCAGCAGCTTGGTCGGTGGAGGGGCTGGGAACACTGAAGCTTTCTTT. Amino acids: CASSLVGGGAGNTEAFF. The full variable domain, with the rest looked up from reference TRBV5-6 and TRBJ1-1, is DAGVTQSPTHLIKTRGQQVTLRCSPKSGHDTVSWYQQALGQGPQFIFQYYEEEERQRGNFPDRFSGHQFPNYSSELNVNALLLGDSALYLCASSLVGGGAGNTEAFFGQGTRLTVV.

V is TRBV28 and J is TRBJ1-2, with no clear D. Germline CDR1 reads MDHEN; CDR2 reads SYDVKM. The V end lost 6 bases, the J end lost 5 bases, and 10 bases lay between the germline ends. This CDR3 spans 12 amino acids. CDR3 coding DNA: TGTGCCAGCAGAGCGACCCCATATGGCTACACCTTC. This encodes CASRATPYGYTF.

This clone was counted between two and nine times. The genes are TRBV2 and TRBJ1-3; the match to TRBD1 covers 9 bases. V gave up 6 bases and J gave up 1 base; unmatched junction bases: 10. Germline V gives CDR1 SNHLY, CDR2 FYNNEI. The CDR3 runs to 17 residues. The CDR3 DNA sequence: TGTGCCAGCAGCAACACAGGGGGCCTAAAGTCTGGAAACACCATATATTTT. Protein product: CASSNTGGLKSGNTIYF.

This chain connects TRBV30 to TRBJ1-5, with D possibly TRBD1 on 5 matching bases. The V and J ends lost 0 bases and 1 base respectively, with 10 bases between them. CDR1 and CDR2 (germline): GTSNPN, SVGIG (reference sequence). The CDR3 sequence is 15 residues long. The CDR3, as DNA: TGTGCCTGGAGTGTACCTGCAGGGAGCAATCAGCCCCAGCATTTT. Encoded protein: CAWSVPAGSNQPQHF.

The gene calls are TRBV19 and TRBJ2-7; possible D gene TRBD1, 5 bases. Per germline, CDR1 LNHDA and CDR2 SQIVND (reference sequence). With 6 bases removed from V and 2 bases from J, the gap between germline ends came to 14 bases. The CDR3 is 14 amino acids. The CDR3: CASSWTSGTYEQYF. The CDR3 bases are TGTGCCAGTAGCTGGACATCGGGTACCTACGAGCAGTACTTC.